This T cell receptor (beta chain) was identified in a study of identifying expanded T cells in peripheral blood (dated by TCRdb to 2018 to 2020). For context, the study as a whole: Separate aliquots of the same genomic DNA pool were sequenced to produce technical replicates, and four replicates were compared in pairs. Overall study outcomes, separate from this receptor: The authors expected that over much longer intervals, such as months to years, biological variance in healthy repertoires might increase even further. For all healthy donors, the variance in clone template counts between roughly 2-week samples rose significantly as total template count increased. Between technical replicates the binomial model flagged about 1.2 differentially abundant clones, whereas over roughly two weeks the binomial model flagged about 16.4 and over approximately 4 weeks 19 to 20. The beta-binomial model significantly reduced the number of clones called differentially abundant and the false-positive rate across all healthy-donor time intervals.

TCRbeta CDR3 regions were profiled with the immunoSEQ Assay using bias-controlled multiplex PCR amplification of genomic DNA. The authors' pipeline ran thus. To quantify the absolute abundance of each unique TCRbeta CDR3 region, the sequences were collapsed and filtered. Differential abundance was tested with a binomial (Fisher-equivalent) model and with a beta-binomial model adding time-dependent variance fitted from healthy donors. Clones with fewer than 5 combined templates were removed, and differential abundance was called for clones with a Benjamini-Hochberg FDR below 0.01. Beta-binomial variance was modeled as a function of total template count across the two samples using the form v = (b*log(k)+a)^2. This is the immuneACCESS table as TCRdb keeps it, with only in-frame sequences that have V and J called. A part of the clones is gone; compared with another copy, unresolved V genes explain less than half, and the rest is unexplained. Clone size and V and J calls were adopted from that table, with D and trimming inferred from the DNA. For this sample the table gives approximately 130,000 clones, of which approximately 86% were detected only once. Jointly, the top ten make up 8.4% of the sample.

V is pruned by 7 bases and J by 2 bases, leaving 6 bases of the junction without a gene match. Via the germline V gene (reference sequence), CDR1 is MNHNY and CDR2 SVGAGI. Measured from the cysteine to the phenylalanine, the CDR3 is 14 residues long. CDR3 DNA only is kept here, 42 bases in frame from base 1. No immune events, such as infections, were documented for the healthy donors during the collection period. Healthy-donor blood repertoires served as a training cohort to calibrate time-dependent variance in a beta-binomial model of T-cell clone differential abundance. There were roughly 10 healthy donors in the training cohort, of whom 3 were female and 7 were male. The donors were between roughly 25 and 64 years old, with an average age of roughly 40 years. Whole blood from each healthy donor was obtained from a commercial supplier and was collected at three time points around 13 days apart. For immunosequencing, genomic DNA was extracted from whole blood that had not been sorted.

As regards this clone: What antigen it recognizes has not been identified. No much larger clone is present one base from it, and per-base qualities are unavailable.

The source material was blood. The V and J segments used are TRBV6-6 and TRBJ2-7, with TRBD1 matching 9 junction bases. The clonotype comes from a person aged 18-70 years in good health. The CDR3 protein is CASNAGTGTYEQYF. The sequence in DNA is TGTGCCAGCAATGCCGGGACAGGGACCTACGAGCAGTACTTC.